This is a list of T cell receptor beta chains from one sample in a study of cytomegalovirus exposure and HLA in healthy donors. Sequencing was performed with immunoSEQ multiplex PCR; in TCRdb, only in-frame clones are kept and a portion is missing. The table records about 190,000 clones, roughly 77% of them present only once. Source material: PBMCs. The receptors come from a man younger than 45 in good health and CMV-seropositive. CDR3s include the opening cysteine and the closing phenylalanine or tryptophan. A D gene is named only where the DNA matches it firmly. Clone sizes are given selectively: once, few, many, or a class where the clone is expanded.

>TRBJ2-2|NA|NA|TRBV18
CASSPYRTGELFF
TGTGCCAGCTCACCCTACAGGACAGGGGAGCTGTTTTTT
>TRBJ1-1|NA|NA|TRBV30
CAWFLGGEAFF
TGTGCCTGGTTCCTCGGGGGTGAAGCTTTCTTT
>TRBJ2-1|NA|NA|TRBV15
CATSRDLGGEQFF
TGTGCCACCAGCAGGGACCTCGGGGGTGAGCAGTTCTTC
>TRBJ2-1|NA|TRBD2|TRBV9
CASSSAGGYNEQFF
TGTGCCAGCTCCTCAGCGGGGGGGTACAATGAGCAGTTCTTC
>TRBJ1-1|few|NA|TRBV6-5
CASSGRTGDNTEAFF
TGTGCCAGCAGTGGGCGGACGGGGGATAACACTGAAGCTTTCTTT
>TRBJ2-3|few|NA|TRBV4-3
CASSQGRLTRLTDTQYF
TGCGCCAGCAGCCAAGGCCGCCTTACTAGGCTGACAGATACGCAGTATTTT
>TRBJ2-1|NA|NA|TRBV7-2
CASSFLYSNEQFF
TGTGCCAGCAGCTTCCTATACTCAAATGAGCAGTTCTTC
>TRBJ2-3|few|TRBD2|TRBV30
CACGLVRTDTQYF
TGTGCCTGTGGACTAGTCCGCACAGATACGCAGTATTTT
>TRBJ1-5|NA|NA|TRBV30
CAWSYRGNQPQHF
TGTGCCTGGAGCTACAGGGGCAATCAGCCCCAGCATTTT
>TRBJ1-4|NA|NA|TRBV6-5
CASSYSIWQGYEKLFF
TGTGCCAGCAGTTACTCGATTTGGCAGGGCTATGAAAAACTGTTTTTT
>TRBJ1-1|NA|NA|TRBV30
CAWSVQGRGANTEAFF
TGTGCCTGGAGTGTACAGGGAAGAGGGGCTAACACTGAAGCTTTCTTT
>TRBJ1-5|NA|NA|TRBV12-5
CASGEGLSSQPQHF
TGTGCTAGTGGGGAGGGGTTATCGTCTCAGCCCCAGCATTTT
>TRBJ1-5|NA|NA|TRBV4-3
CASSQVPGGNQPQHF
TGCGCCAGCAGCCAAGTGCCAGGAGGAAATCAGCCCCAGCATTTT
>TRBJ2-1|once|TRBD2|TRBV7-3
CASSLGSGRNNEQFF
TGTGCCAGCAGCTTGGGTAGCGGGAGAAACAATGAGCAGTTCTTC
>TRBJ1-4|once|NA|TRBV4-2
CASSSSMRTNEKLFF
TGTGCCAGCAGCTCTTCCATGCGAACTAATGAAAAACTGTTTTTT
>TRBJ1-1|NA|NA|TRBV28
CASSFWEGMNTEAFF
TGTGCCAGCAGTTTTTGGGAGGGCATGAACACTGAAGCTTTCTTT
>TRBJ1-2|NA|TRBD1|TRBV7-2
CASSLALPLDRGTYGYTF
TGTGCCAGCAGCTTAGCGCTCCCATTGGACAGGGGGACCTATGGCTACACCTTC
>TRBJ2-3|few|NA|TRBV11-2
CASSLGTPMDTQYF
TGTGCCAGCAGCTTAGGGACACCTATGGATACGCAGTATTTT
>TRBJ1-5|NA|TRBD1|TRBV4-3
CASSQTTGSNQPQHF
TGCGCCAGCAGCCAAACGACAGGGAGCAATCAGCCCCAGCATTTT
>TRBJ2-2|NA|NA|TRBV30
CAWSVEVAGELFF
TGTGCCTGGAGTGTAGAGGTGGCCGGGGAGCTGTTTTTT
>TRBJ2-7|few|TRBD2|TRBV15
CATAWGGTEGEQYF
TGTGCCACCGCTTGGGGGGGGACCGAGGGGGAGCAGTACTTC
>TRBJ2-7|NA|TRBD1|TRBV5-1
CASSSGQGAEQYF
TGCGCCAGCAGCTCGGGACAGGGGGCCGAGCAGTACTTC
>TRBJ2-3|NA|NA|TRBV10-3
CAISERGSTDTQYF
TGTGCCATCAGTGAGCGGGGGAGCACAGATACGCAGTATTTT
>TRBJ1-4|NA|NA|TRBV6-6
CASRSQGTNEKLFF
TGTGCCAGCAGATCCCAGGGAACTAATGAAAAACTGTTTTTT
>TRBJ2-1|few|TRBD2|TRBV9
CASSVRRGLAQNNEQFF
TGTGCCAGCAGCGTAAGAAGGGGACTAGCGCAAAACAATGAGCAGTTCTTC
>TRBJ2-2|NA|NA|TRBV19
CATRFTVANTGELFF
TGTGCCACCCGGTTTACAGTCGCGAACACCGGGGAGCTGTTTTTT
>TRBJ1-5|few|TRBD1|TRBV30
CAFHPQGRGSQPQHF
TGTGCTTTTCACCCCCAGGGCAGGGGGAGTCAGCCCCAGCATTTT
>TRBJ2-2|NA|NA|TRBV7-3
CASRRINTGELFF
TGTGCCAGCAGGCGAATAAACACCGGGGAGCTGTTTTTT
>TRBJ1-4|NA|NA|TRBV19
CASSYRASNEKLFF
TGTGCCAGTAGTTACAGGGCGTCTAATGAAAAACTGTTTTTT
>TRBJ2-7|few|TRBD2|TRBV7-9
CASSSGTTLGYEQYF
TGTGCCAGCAGCTCCGGGACTACCTTAGGATACGAGCAGTACTTC
>TRBJ1-5|few|TRBD1|TRBV7-2
CASTIQGINQPQHF
TGTGCCAGCACCATACAGGGGATAAATCAGCCCCAGCATTTT
>TRBJ1-5|few|NA|TRBV5-8
CASSLRGGIQPQHF
TGTGCCAGCAGCTTGAGGGGGGGAATTCAGCCCCAGCATTTT
>TRBJ2-7|NA|NA|TRBV30
CAWSVGGAISYEQYF
TGTGCCTGGAGTGTAGGAGGGGCTATATCCTACGAGCAGTACTTC
>TRBJ2-3|NA|TRBD2|TRBV6-5
CASSFAGGPTDTQYF
TGTGCCAGCAGTTTCGCGGGGGGGCCAACAGATACGCAGTATTTT
>TRBJ1-6|NA|NA|TRBV30
CAWSTGPNSPLHF
TGTGCCTGGAGTACAGGACCAAATTCACCCCTCCACTTT
>TRBJ1-4|NA|NA|TRBV29-1
CSVGSATNEKLFF
TGCAGCGTTGGGTCGGCAACTAATGAAAAACTGTTTTTT
>TRBJ2-1|NA|NA|TRBV7-9
CASRTEGSYNEQFF
TGTGCCAGCAGAACGGAGGGCTCCTACAATGAGCAGTTCTTC
>TRBJ2-1|NA|TRBD2|TRBV4-2
CASSQDKRGPSGNEQFF
TGTGCCAGCAGCCAAGATAAGCGGGGCCCCTCAGGCAATGAGCAGTTCTTC
>TRBJ1-2|NA|TRBD1|TRBV29-1
CSVTGVWGYGYTF
TGCAGCGTGACAGGGGTGTGGGGCTATGGCTACACCTTC